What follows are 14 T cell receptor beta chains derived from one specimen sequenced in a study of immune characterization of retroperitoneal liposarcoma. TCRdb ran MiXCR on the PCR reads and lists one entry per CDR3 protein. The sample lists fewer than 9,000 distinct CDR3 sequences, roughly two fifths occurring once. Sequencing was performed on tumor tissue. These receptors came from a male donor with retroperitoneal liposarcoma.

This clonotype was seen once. CDR3 bases: TGTGCCAGCAGTCCCCCGGGGGTTCACACTGAAGCTTTCTTT. This codes for CASSPPGVHTEAFF. This rearrangement joins TRBV6-5 to TRBJ1-1; tentative D call: TRBD1 (5 bases). The CDR3 runs to 14 residues. The ends were cut back, 5 bases at V and 3 bases at J, with 13 bases in the middle. The germline gives CDR1 MNHEY, CDR2 SVGAGI.

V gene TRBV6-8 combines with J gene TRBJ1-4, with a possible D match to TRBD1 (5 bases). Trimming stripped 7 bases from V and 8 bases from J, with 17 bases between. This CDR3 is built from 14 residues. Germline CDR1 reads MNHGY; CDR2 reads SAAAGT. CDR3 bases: TGTGCCAGCACCCCCGTGGGGGGGGGGGAAAAACTGTTTTTT. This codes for CASTPVGGGEKLFF.

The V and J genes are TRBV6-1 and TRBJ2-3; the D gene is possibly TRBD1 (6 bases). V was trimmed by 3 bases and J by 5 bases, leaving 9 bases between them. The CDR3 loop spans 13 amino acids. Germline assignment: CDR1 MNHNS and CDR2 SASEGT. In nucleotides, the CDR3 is TGTGCCAGCAGTGATAGGGGGAAAGATACGCAGTATTTT. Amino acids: CASSDRGKDTQYF.

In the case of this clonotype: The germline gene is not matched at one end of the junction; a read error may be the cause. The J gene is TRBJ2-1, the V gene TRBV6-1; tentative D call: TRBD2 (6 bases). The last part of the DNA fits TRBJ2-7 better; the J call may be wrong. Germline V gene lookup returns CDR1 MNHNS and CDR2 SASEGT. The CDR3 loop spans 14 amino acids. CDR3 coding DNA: TGTACCAGCATAATAGGGACTTCCTACAATGAGCAGTACTTC. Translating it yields CTSIIGTSYNEQYF.

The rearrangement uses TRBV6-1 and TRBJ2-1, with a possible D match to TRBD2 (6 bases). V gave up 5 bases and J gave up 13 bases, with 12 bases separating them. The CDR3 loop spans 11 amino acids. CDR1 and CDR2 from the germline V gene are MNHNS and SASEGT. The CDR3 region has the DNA TGTGCCAGCAGTATACGGGGGACCCAGTTCTTC. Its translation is CASSIRGTQFF.

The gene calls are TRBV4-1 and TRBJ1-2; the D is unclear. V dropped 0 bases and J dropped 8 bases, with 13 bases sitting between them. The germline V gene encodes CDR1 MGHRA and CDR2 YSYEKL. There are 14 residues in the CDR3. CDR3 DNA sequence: TGCGCCAGCAGCCAAGATTGGCAGGTTGGCGGCTACACCTTC. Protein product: CASSQDWQVGGYTF.

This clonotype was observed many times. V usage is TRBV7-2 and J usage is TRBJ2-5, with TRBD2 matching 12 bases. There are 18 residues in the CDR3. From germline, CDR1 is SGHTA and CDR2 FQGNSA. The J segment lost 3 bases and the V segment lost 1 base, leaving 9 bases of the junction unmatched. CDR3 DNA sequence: TGTGCCAGCAGCTTAGGGCCCCCTAGCGGGAGGGCCGAAGAGACCCAGTACTTC. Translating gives CASSLGPPSGRAEETQYF.

CDR3 residues: CASSGTSGTDTQYF. In DNA, the CDR3 is TGTGCCAGCAGTGGCACTAGCGGCACAGATACGCAGTATTTT. This sequence joins TRBV6-1 and TRBJ2-3, with 7 bases lining up with TRBD2. Trimming cost V 4 bases and J 1 base; bases outside gene matches: 2. Germline CDR1 is MNHNS and CDR2 is SASEGT. CDR3 length: 14 residues.

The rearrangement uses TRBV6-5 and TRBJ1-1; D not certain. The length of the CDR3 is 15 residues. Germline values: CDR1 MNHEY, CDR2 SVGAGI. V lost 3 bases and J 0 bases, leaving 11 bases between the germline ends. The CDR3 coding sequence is TGTGCCAGCAGTTATCGAGATAACATGAACACTGAAGCTTTCTTT. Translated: CASSYRDNMNTEAFF.

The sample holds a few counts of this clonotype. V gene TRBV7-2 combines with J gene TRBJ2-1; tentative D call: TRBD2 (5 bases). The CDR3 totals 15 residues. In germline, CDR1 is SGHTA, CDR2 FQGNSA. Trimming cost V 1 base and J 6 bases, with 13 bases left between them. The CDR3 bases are TGTGCCAGCAGCTTAGATGGAGGCACTTTCAATGAGCAGTTCTTC. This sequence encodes CASSLDGGTFNEQFF.

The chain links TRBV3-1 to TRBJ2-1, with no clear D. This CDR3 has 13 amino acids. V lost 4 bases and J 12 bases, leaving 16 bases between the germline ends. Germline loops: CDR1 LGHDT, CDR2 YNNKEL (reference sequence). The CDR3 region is CASSREPTPWQFF. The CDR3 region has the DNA TGTGCCAGCAGCCGCGAGCCGACCCCGTGGCAGTTCTTC.

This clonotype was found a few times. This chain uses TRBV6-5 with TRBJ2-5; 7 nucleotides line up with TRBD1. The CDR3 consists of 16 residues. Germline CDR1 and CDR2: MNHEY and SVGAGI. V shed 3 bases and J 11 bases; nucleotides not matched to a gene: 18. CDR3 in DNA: TGTGCCAGCAGTTATTACAGGGGCGGTGGGTACAATGAGCAGTACTTC. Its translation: CASSYYRGGGYNEQYF.

The CDR3 DNA reads as TGTGCCAGCAGTGTTTCTGGGACTAGCGGCTACGAGCAGTTCTTC. It codes for CASSVSGTSGYEQFF. This chain connects TRBV6-1 to TRBJ2-1; 11 bases agree with TRBD2. CDR1 is MNHNS and CDR2 is SASEGT in the germline V gene. The CDR3 has 15 residues. V shed 4 bases, J shed 10 bases, and the junction held 9 bases outside the gene matches.

The CDR3 reads CASSYTRFEQYF. CDR3 nucleotides: TGTGCCAGCAGTTACACTCGATTCGAGCAGTACTTC. The chain links TRBV6-2 or TRBV6-3 to TRBJ2-5; D not resolved. TRBJ2-7 explains the end of the DNA better; the J call may be wrong. The CDR3 sequence is 12 residues long. In germline, CDR1 is MNHEY, CDR2 SVGEGT.